What follows are 17 T cell receptor beta chains derived from one specimen sequenced in a study of cytomegalovirus exposure and HLA in healthy donors. Assay: immunoSEQ multiplex PCR; the TCRdb copy retains only in-frame clones and omits some. The repertoire holds 200,000 to 300,000 clones, with about nine tenths as singletons. The sample comprised PBMCs. Every receptor here comes from a woman aged 25 to 45 in good health and CMV-seronegative.

J is TRBJ1-5 and V is TRBV28; D is uncertain. This CDR3 contains 11 residues. V gave up 8 bases and J gave up 6 bases, with 8 bases separating them. Germline lookup yields CDR1 MDHEN and CDR2 SYDVKM. This chain's CDR3 is CASGVGQPQHF. The CDR3 DNA sequence: TGTGCCAGCGGGGTAGGTCAGCCCCAGCATTTT.

This chain uses TRBV27 with TRBJ1-5; D is undetermined. Germline V gene lookup returns CDR1 MNHEY and CDR2 SMNVEV (reference sequence). Trimming took 6 bases from V and 2 from J, leaving 5 bases between them. This CDR3 contains 12 residues. Written as DNA, the CDR3 is TGTGCCAGCAGGGGAGGCAATCAGCCCCAGCATTTT. Encoded protein: CASRGGNQPQHF.

This sequence joins TRBV6-4 and TRBJ1-2; 10 bases are shared with TRBD1. The CDR3 is 17 residues long. J lost 3 bases, V lost 4 bases, and 11 bases had no gene match. Per the germline V gene, CDR1 is MRHNA and CDR2 is SNTAGT. The DNA of the CDR3 is TGTGCCAGCAGTGGTGTGGACAGGGGGTTAGGGGACTATGGCTACACCTTC. Amino acid sequence: CASSGVDRGLGDYGYTF.

This chain uses TRBV9 with TRBJ2-2, with a possible D match to TRBD1 (6 bases). Germline V lookup: CDR1 SGDLS, CDR2 YYNGEE. V lost 0 bases, J lost 0 bases, and 9 bases lay in between. The CDR3 is 16 amino acids. The CDR3 DNA follows: TGTGCCAGCAGCGTAGAGAACAGGGCGAACACCGGGGAGCTGTTTTTT. Protein sequence: CASSVENRANTGELFF.

This sequence joins TRBV30 and TRBJ2-3; TRBD1 might be the D (6 bases). There are 15 residues in the CDR3. Germline V lookup: CDR1 GTSNPN, CDR2 SVGIG (reference sequence). V lost 4 bases and J lost 4, with 18 bases in between. CDR3 DNA sequence: TGTGCCTGGAATAGGCAACAGGGAAGCCCAGATACGCAGTATTTT. Residues: CAWNRQQGSPDTQYF.

The rearrangement uses TRBV18 and TRBJ2-7; 9 bases align to TRBD2. J lost 2 bases, V lost 6 bases, and 14 bases had no gene match. This CDR3 region has 17 residues. CDR1 and CDR2 (germline): KGHSH, LQKENI. The chain's CDR3 is CASSRPGDGGRAYEQYF. The CDR3 DNA reads as TGTGCCAGCTCCCGTCCGGGGGATGGCGGGAGGGCCTACGAGCAGTACTTC.

V gene TRBV5-1 combines with J gene TRBJ1-2, with D possibly matching TRBD1 (6 bases). Germline V lookup: CDR1 SGHRS, CDR2 YFSETQ. Between the trimmed V and J ends, which lost 5 bases and 4 bases, there was a span of 12 bases. This CDR3 is built from 13 residues. CDR3 sequence reads: CASRPGQPYGYTF. The CDR3 DNA reads as TGCGCCAGCAGGCCAGGACAGCCCTATGGCTACACCTTC.

The V call is TRBV11-2, the J call TRBJ2-1; 12 bases map to TRBD2. CDR1 is SGHAT, CDR2 FQNNGV, per germline. This CDR3 contains 16 residues. Trimming took 1 base from V and 7 from J; bases not matched to a gene: 5. The CDR3 protein is CASSLGLAGDRNEQFF. Here the CDR3 DNA reads TGTGCCAGCAGCTTAGGACTAGCGGGAGACAGAAATGAGCAGTTCTTC.

The chain recombines TRBV14 with TRBJ2-7; the D is unclear. Germline V gene sequence: CDR1 SGHDN, CDR2 FVKESK. Trimming left V 5 bases short and J 2 bases short, with 13 bases between. The CDR3 is made up of 14 amino acids. The CDR3 loop is CASSSLLDTYEQYF. The CDR3, as DNA: TGTGCCAGCAGCTCCTTGTTAGATACCTACGAGCAGTACTTC.

CDR3: CASSWRGALSYEQYF. The CDR3 coding sequence is TGTGCCAGCAGTTGGAGGGGGGCCCTCTCCTACGAGCAGTACTTC. The chain carries TRBV28 and TRBJ2-7; the D gene could be TRBD1 or TRBD2 (6 bases each). With 4 bases removed from V and 0 bases from J, the gap between germline ends came to 13 bases. The CDR3 length is 15 residues. The V gene's germline CDR1 is MDHEN and CDR2 SYDVKM.

V usage is TRBV10-3 and J usage is TRBJ2-6; the match to TRBD1 covers 7 bases. Germline-derived CDR1 and CDR2 are ENHRY and SYGVKD. J gave up 1 base and V 6 bases, and 3 bases lay outside the gene matches. This CDR3 comprises 15 residues. CDR3 loop: CAISPQGSGANVLTF. The DNA of the CDR3 is TGTGCCATCAGCCCACAGGGGTCTGGGGCCAACGTCCTGACTTTC.

The chain combines TRBV6-1 with TRBJ1-1; D unresolved. V was clipped by 4 bases and J by 4 bases, with 10 bases between them. The CDR3 sequence is 13 residues long. Germline CDR1 and CDR2: MNHNS and SASEGT. CDR3 loop: CASSVGWSTEAFF. CDR3 DNA sequence: TGTGCCAGCAGTGTCGGGTGGAGCACTGAAGCTTTCTTT.

This rearrangement joins TRBV19 to TRBJ2-5; TRBD2 matches 8 bases. Germline CDR1 LNHDA, CDR2 SQIVND (reference sequence). After removal of 4 bases from V and 5 bases from J, the junction contained 9 bases not matched to a gene. The CDR3 runs 15 residues. CDR3 nucleotides: TGTGCCAGTAGTAGGCCCGGGAGGGCCCTCGAGACCCAGTACTTC. Its protein is CASSRPGRALETQYF.

The chain links TRBV18 to TRBJ2-7; D call uncertain. The CDR3 is 13 residues long. Germline assignment: CDR1 KGHSH and CDR2 LQKENI. V dropped 0 bases and J dropped 5 bases, with 8 bases sitting between them. CDR3 protein: CASSPPVFHEQYF. The CDR3, as DNA: TGTGCCAGCTCACCACCGGTATTTCACGAGCAGTACTTC. The whole variable domain, remainder taken from reference TRBV18 and TRBJ2-7, is NAGVMQNPRHLVRRRGQEARLRCSPMKGHSHVYWYRQLPEEGLKFMVYLQKENIIDESGMPKERFSAEFPKEGPSILRIQQVVRGDSAAYFCASSPPVFHEQYFGPGTRLTVT.

This sequence joins TRBV5-1 and TRBJ1-1; D gene ambiguous. Germline lookup yields CDR1 SGHRS and CDR2 YFSETQ. V was clipped by 4 bases and J by 1 base, with 11 bases between them. This CDR3 region has 14 residues. CDR3 sequence (DNA): TGCGCCAGCAGCCCAGGACGGACGAACACTGAAGCTTTCTTT. Protein sequence: CASSPGRTNTEAFF. Variable domain in full (rest from reference TRBV5-1 and TRBJ1-1): KAGVTQTPRYLIKTRGQQVTLSCSPISGHRSVSWYQQTPGQGLQFLFEYFSETQRNKGNFPGRFSGRQFSNSRSEMNVSTLELGDSALYLCASSPGRTNTEAFFGQGTRLTVV.

This rearrangement joins TRBV6-1 to TRBJ2-2; no firm D call. CDR1 is MNHNS, CDR2 SASEGT, per germline. The CDR3 is 13 residues long. Trimming took off 4 bases at V and 6 bases at J, with 9 bases between the two ends. Written as DNA, the CDR3 is TGTGCCAGCAGTGCGACTTCTCCCGGGGAGCTGTTTTTT. Protein: CASSATSPGELFF.

The J gene is TRBJ2-6, the V gene TRBV6-1; D is unresolved. Per germline, CDR1 MNHNS and CDR2 SASEGT. V was clipped by 11 bases and J by 3 bases, with 14 bases between them. The CDR3 is made up of 14 amino acids. Written as DNA, the CDR3 is TGTGCCGCCCTGTTTCTTGTTGGGGCCAACGTCCTGACTTTC. It codes for CAALFLVGANVLTF.